This is a list of T cell receptor beta chains from one sample in a study of long-term antiretroviral therapy in people with HIV. Profiling relied on immunoSEQ multiplex PCR, and the TCRdb table lists in-frame clones only, not all of them. The sample lists some 18,000 clones; roughly 80% were seen once. The sequencing here drew on unsorted PBMCs, taken 0.6 years after starting antiretroviral therapy. The receptors come from a woman aged 18 to 35 with HIV. Each CDR3 is given with its conserved first and last residue. A D gene is named only where the DNA matches it firmly. Only part of the rows carry a size: once, few, many, or a class if the clone is expanded.

clone_size | j_call | v_call | d_call | cdr3_nt | cdr3_aa
NA | TRBJ1-2 | TRBV5-6 | NA | TGTGCCAGCAGCTTTTCTACAGTCGAGGTTGGCTACACCTTC | CASSFSTVEVGYTF
NA | TRBJ1-5 | TRBV6-1 | NA | TGTGCCAGCAGTGAAGGGAAGTCCCTGACGTATCAGCCCCAGCATTTT | CASSEGKSLTYQPQHF
NA | TRBJ1-5 | TRBV2 | NA | TGTGCCAGCAGTGCTTGGGATAGCAATCAGCCCCAGCATTTT | CASSAWDSNQPQHF
few | TRBJ1-6 | TRBV15 | TRBD1 | TGTGCCACCAGCCCGGGACAGGGGCGATCACCCCTCCACTTT | CATSPGQGRSPLHF
NA | TRBJ1-3 | TRBV5-6 | NA | TGTGCCAGCAGCTTGGCCGGAGAGGTACTCTCTGGAAACACCATATATTTT | CASSLAGEVLSGNTIYF
NA | TRBJ2-5 | TRBV29-1 | NA | TGCAGCGTTGCGAGGGACAGTGGAGGGGAGACCCAGTACTTC | CSVARDSGGETQYF
few | TRBJ2-6 | TRBV6-6 | NA | TGTGCCAGCAGTTACAGCTCTGGGGCCAACGTCCTGACTTTC | CASSYSSGANVLTF
NA | TRBJ2-2 | TRBV19 | TRBD2 | TGTGCCAGTAGTCCCCCCCCGGGACTAGGGTACACCGGGGAGCTGTTTTTT | CASSPPPGLGYTGELFF
NA | TRBJ2-1 | TRBV5-1 | NA | TGCGCCAGCAGCGGAGGGCTGGCAGGGAGCTCCTACAATGAGCAGTTCTTC | CASSGGLAGSSYNEQFF
NA | TRBJ2-7 | TRBV5-1 | TRBD2 | TGCGCCAGCCGAGAATCGTCCGGGACTAGCGCCTACGAGCAGTACTTC | CASRESSGTSAYEQYF
few | TRBJ2-5 | TRBV7-6 | NA | TGTGCCAGCAGCTTAGCCGGGTTGGGGGAGACCCAGTACTTC | CASSLAGLGETQYF
NA | TRBJ1-1 | TRBV7-9 | NA | TGTGCCAGCAGCCCCCCCAGGGGCGCTGAAGCTTTCTTT | CASSPPRGAEAFF
NA | TRBJ1-3 | TRBV5-6 | NA | TGTGCCAGCAGCTTGGTCGGGTTGTCAGGAAACACCATATATTTT | CASSLVGLSGNTIYF